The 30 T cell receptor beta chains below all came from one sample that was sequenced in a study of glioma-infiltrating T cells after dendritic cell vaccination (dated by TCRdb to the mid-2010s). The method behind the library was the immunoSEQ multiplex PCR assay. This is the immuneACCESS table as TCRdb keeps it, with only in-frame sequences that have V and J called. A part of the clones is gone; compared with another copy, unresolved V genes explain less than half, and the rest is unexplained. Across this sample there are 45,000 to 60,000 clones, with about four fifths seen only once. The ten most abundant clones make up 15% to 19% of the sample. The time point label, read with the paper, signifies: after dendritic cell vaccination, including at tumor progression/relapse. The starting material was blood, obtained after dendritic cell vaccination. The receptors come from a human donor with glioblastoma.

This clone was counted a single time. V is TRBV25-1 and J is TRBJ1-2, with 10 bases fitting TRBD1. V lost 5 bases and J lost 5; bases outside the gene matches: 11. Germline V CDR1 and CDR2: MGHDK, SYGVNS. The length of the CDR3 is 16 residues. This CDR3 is CASSPPPGQGRYGYTF. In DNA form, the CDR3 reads TGTGCCAGCAGTCCACCTCCGGGACAGGGGAGGTATGGCTACACCTTC.

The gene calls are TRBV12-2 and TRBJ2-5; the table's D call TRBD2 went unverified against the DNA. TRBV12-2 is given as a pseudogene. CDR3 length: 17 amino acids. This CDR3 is CASRLRSAGGPQETQYF. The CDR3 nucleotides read TGTGCAAGTCGCTTAAGATCCGCGGGGGGGCCGCAAGAGACCCAGTACTTC.

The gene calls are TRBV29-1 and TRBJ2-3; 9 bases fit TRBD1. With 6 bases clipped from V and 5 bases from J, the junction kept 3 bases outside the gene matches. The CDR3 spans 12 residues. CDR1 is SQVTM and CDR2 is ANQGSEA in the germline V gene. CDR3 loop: CSVRTGEDTQYF. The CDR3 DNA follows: TGCAGCGTCCGGACAGGGGAAGATACGCAGTATTTT.

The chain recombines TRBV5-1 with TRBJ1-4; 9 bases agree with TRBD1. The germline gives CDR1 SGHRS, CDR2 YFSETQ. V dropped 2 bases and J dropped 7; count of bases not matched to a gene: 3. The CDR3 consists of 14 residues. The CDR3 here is CASSLQGAGEKLFF. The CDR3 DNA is TGCGCCAGCAGCTTACAGGGGGCGGGTGAAAAACTGTTTTTT. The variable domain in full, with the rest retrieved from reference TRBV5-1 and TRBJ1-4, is KAGVTQTPRYLIKTRGQQVTLSCSPISGHRSVSWYQQTPGQGLQFLFEYFSETQRNKGNFPGRFSGRQFSNSRSEMNVSTLELGDSALYLCASSLQGAGEKLFFGSGTQLSVL.

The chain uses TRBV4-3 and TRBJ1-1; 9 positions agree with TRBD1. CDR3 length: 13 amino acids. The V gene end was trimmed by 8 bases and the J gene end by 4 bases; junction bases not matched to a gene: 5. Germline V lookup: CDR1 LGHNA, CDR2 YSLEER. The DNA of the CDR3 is TGCGCCAGCGGGACAGGGTTGGGCACTGAAGCTTTCTTT. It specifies CASGTGLGTEAFF.

CDR3 sequence reads: CASSFTGGGAEQYF. The DNA for the CDR3 is TGTGCCAGCAGCTTTACAGGGGGAGGCGCCGAGCAGTACTTC. J is TRBJ2-7 and V is TRBV7-2, with TRBD1 matching 8 bases. The germline V gene encodes CDR1 SGHTA and CDR2 FQGNSA. This CDR3 has 14 residues. V lost 3 bases and J lost 6; bases outside the gene matches: 7.

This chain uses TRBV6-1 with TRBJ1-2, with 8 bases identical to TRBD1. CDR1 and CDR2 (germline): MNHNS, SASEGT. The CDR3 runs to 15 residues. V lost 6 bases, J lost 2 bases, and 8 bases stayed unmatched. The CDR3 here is CASRRWTGTNYGYTF. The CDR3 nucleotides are TGTGCCAGCAGGCGTTGGACAGGGACGAACTATGGCTACACCTTC.

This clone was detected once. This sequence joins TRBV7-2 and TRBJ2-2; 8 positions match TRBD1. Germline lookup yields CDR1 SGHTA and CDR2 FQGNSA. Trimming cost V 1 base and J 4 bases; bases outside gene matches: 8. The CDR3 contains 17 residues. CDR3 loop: CASSLGRGQGFTGELFF. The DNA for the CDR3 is TGTGCCAGCAGCTTAGGTCGTGGACAGGGTTTCACCGGGGAGCTGTTTTTT.

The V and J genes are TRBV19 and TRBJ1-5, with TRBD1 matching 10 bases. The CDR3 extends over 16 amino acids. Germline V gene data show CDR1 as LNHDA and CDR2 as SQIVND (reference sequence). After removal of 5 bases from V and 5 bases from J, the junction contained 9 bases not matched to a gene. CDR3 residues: CASSSGGTGDHQPQHF. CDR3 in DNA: TGTGCCAGTAGTTCAGGTGGGACAGGGGATCATCAGCCCCAGCATTTT.

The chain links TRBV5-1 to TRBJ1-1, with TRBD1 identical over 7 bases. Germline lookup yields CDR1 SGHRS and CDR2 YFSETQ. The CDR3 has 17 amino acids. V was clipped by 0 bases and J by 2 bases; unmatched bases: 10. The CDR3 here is CASSLGPTGTANTEAFF. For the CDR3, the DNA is TGCGCCAGCAGCTTGGGCCCGACAGGGACGGCAAACACTGAAGCTTTCTTT. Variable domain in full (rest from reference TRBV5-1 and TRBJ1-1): KAGVTQTPRYLIKTRGQQVTLSCSPISGHRSVSWYQQTPGQGLQFLFEYFSETQRNKGNFPGRFSGRQFSNSRSEMNVSTLELGDSALYLCASSLGPTGTANTEAFFGQGTRLTVV.

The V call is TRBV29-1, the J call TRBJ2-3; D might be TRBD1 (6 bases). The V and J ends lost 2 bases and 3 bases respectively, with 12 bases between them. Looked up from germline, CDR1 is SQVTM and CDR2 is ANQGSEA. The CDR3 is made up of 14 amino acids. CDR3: CSVESGRGTDTQYF. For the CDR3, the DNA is TGCAGCGTTGAAAGTGGCAGGGGAACAGATACGCAGTATTTT.

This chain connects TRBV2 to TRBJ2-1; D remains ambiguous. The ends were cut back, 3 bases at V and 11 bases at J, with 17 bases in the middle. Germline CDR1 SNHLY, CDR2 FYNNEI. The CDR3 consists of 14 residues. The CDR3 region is CASSDAYSPTQQFF. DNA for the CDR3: TGTGCCAGCAGTGATGCCTACAGCCCGACGCAGCAGTTCTTC.

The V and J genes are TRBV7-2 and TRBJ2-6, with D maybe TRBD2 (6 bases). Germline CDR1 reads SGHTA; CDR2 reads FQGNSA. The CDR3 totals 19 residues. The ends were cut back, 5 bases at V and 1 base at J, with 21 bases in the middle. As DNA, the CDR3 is TGTGCCAGCAGCCCTAGGGGTAGGAGGGGCGATTCTGGGGCCAACGTCCTGACTTTC. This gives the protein CASSPRGRRGDSGANVLTF.

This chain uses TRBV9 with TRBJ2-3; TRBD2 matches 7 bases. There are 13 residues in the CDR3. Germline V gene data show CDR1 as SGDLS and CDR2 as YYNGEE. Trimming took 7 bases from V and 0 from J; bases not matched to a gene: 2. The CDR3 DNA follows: TGTGCCAGCCGGGGGGTAAGCACAGATACGCAGTATTTT. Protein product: CASRGVSTDTQYF.

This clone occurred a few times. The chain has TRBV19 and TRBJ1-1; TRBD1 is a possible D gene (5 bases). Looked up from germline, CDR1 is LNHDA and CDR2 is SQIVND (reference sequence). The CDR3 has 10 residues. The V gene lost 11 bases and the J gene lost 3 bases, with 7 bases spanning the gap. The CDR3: CAGGDTEAFF. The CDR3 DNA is TGTGCCGGGGGGGACACTGAAGCTTTCTTT.

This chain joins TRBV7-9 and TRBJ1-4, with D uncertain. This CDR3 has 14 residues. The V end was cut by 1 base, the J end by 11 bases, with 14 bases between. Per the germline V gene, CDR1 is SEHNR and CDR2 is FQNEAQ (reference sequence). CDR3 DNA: TGTGCCAGCAGCTTAGGAGGTCTGGTGCAGAAACTGTTTTTT. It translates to CASSLGGLVQKLFF. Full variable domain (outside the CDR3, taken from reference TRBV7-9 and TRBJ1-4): DTGVSQNPRHKITKRGQNVTFRCDPISEHNRLYWYRQTLGQGPEFLTYFQNEAQLEKSRLLSDRFSAERPKGSFSTLEIQRTEQGDSAMYLCASSLGGLVQKLFFGSGTQLSVL.

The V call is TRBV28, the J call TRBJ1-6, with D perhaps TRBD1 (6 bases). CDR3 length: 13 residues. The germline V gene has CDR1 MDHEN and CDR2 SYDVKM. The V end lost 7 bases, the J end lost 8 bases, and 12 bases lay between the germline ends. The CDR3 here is CASTNRADSPLHF. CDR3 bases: TGTGCCAGCACCAACAGGGCCGATTCACCCCTCCACTTT.

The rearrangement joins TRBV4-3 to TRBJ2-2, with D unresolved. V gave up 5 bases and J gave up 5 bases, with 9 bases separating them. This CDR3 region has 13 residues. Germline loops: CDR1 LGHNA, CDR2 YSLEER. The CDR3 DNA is TGCGCCAGCAGCACACAGAAAACCGGGGAGCTGTTTTTT. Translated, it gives CASSTQKTGELFF.

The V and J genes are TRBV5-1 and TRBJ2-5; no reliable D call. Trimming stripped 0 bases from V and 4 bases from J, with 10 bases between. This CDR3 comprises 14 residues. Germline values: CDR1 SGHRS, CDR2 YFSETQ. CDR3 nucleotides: TGCGCCAGCAGCTTGGGAGTAGTTGGAGAGACCCAGTACTTC. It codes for CASSLGVVGETQYF.

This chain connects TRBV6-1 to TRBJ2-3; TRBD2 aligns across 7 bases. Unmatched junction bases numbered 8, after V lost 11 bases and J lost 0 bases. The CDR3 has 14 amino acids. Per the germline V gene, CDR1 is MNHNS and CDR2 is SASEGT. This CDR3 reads CASRGRVSTDTQYF. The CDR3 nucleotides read TGTGCCTCCCGGGGGAGGGTTAGCACAGATACGCAGTATTTT.

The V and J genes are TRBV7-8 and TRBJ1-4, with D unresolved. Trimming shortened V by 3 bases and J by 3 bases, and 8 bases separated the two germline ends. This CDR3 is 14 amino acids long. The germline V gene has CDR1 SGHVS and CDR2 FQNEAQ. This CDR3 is CASSFSNSNEKLFF. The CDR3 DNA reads TGTGCCAGCAGCTTCTCCAACTCTAATGAAAAACTGTTTTTT.

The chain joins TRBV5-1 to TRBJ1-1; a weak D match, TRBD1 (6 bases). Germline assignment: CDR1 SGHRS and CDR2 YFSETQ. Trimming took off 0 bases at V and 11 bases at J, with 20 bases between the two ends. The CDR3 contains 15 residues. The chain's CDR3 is CASSLAEPTGPKAFF. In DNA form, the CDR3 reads TGCGCCAGCAGCTTGGCCGAGCCGACAGGCCCAAAGGCTTTCTTT.

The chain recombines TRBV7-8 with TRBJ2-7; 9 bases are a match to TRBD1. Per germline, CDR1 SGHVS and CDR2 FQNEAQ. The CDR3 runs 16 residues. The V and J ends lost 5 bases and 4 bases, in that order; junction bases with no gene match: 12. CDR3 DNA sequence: TGTGCCAGCAGCGGGCTTACCGGGACAGGGTCTTACGAGCAGTACTTC. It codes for CASSGLTGTGSYEQYF.

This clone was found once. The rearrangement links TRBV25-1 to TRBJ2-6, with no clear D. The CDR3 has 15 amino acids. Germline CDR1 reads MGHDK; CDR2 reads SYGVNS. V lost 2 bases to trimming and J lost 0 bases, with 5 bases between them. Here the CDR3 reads CASSELVSGANVLTF. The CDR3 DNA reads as TGTGCCAGCAGTGAACTAGTCTCTGGGGCCAACGTCCTGACTTTC.

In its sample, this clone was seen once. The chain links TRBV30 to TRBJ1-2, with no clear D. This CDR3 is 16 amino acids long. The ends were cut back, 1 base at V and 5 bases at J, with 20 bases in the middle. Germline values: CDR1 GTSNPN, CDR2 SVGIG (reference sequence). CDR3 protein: CAWSEFVRMTGYGYTF. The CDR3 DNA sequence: TGTGCCTGGAGTGAGTTTGTGAGGATGACCGGGTATGGCTACACCTTC.

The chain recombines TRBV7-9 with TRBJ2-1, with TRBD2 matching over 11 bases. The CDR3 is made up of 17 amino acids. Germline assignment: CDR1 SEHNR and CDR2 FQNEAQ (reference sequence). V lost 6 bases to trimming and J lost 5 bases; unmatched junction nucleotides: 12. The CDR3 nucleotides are TGTGCCAGCAGTCCCTCCCCCGGGACTAGCGGACACAATGAGCAGTTCTTC. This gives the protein CASSPSPGTSGHNEQFF.

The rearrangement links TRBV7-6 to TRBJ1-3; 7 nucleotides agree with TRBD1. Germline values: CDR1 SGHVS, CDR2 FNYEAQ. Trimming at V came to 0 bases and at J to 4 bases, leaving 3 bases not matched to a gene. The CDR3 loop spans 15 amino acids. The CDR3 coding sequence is TGTGCCAGCAGCTTAGCAGGGGGCGACGGAAACACCATATATTTT. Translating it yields CASSLAGGDGNTIYF.

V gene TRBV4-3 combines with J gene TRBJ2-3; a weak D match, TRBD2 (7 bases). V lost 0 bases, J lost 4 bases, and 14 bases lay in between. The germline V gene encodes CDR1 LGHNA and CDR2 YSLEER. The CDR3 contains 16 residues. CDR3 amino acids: CASSQESVRGPDTQYF. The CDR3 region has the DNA TGCGCCAGCAGCCAAGAGTCGGTGCGGGGGCCAGATACGCAGTATTTT.

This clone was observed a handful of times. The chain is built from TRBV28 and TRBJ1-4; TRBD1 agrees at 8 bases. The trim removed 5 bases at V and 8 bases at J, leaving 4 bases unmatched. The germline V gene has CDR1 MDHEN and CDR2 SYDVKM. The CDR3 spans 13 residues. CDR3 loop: CASSPGGREKLFF. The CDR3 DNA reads TGTGCCAGCAGTCCAGGGGGCAGGGAAAAACTGTTTTTT.

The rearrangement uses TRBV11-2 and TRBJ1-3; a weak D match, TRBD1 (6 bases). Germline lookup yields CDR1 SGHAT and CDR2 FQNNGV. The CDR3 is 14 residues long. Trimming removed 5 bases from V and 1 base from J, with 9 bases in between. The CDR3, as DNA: TGTGCCAGCAGCGAGGGGGTTTCTGGAAACACCATATATTTT. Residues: CASSEGVSGNTIYF.